The 9 T cell receptor beta chains reported below all come from one sample, sequenced in a study of spatial heterogeneity in lung cancer. Overall study results and limits: Tumor mutation counts were tracked by expanded intratumoral alpha and beta TCR counts.

From the 5' RACE reads, TCRdb called clonotypes with MiXCR, one entry per CDR3 protein. The repertoire consists of 9,500 or so distinct CDR3 sequences, with approximately 14% occurring once and the leading ten covering over 11%. Time point: sample taken at primary tumor resection. Which antigens these TCRs recognize remains unknown. Sequenced here: lung tumor tissue, sampled at surgery. The receptors stem from a male donor with early-stage non-small cell lung cancer.

Regarding this clonotype: Because this beta chain is a stray read in a library intended to capture alpha chains, its abundance should not be given much weight. The CDR3 here is CSARGSGQQAFF. The CDR3 bases are TGCAGTGCTAGAGGGTCGGGGCAGCAAGCTTTCTTT. This chain connects TRBV20-1 to TRBJ1-1; possibly TRBD1 for D (5 bases). V was cut by 1 base and J by 9 bases, with 12 bases left in between. Germline V lookup: CDR1 DFQATT, CDR2 SNEGSKA (reference sequence). This CDR3 spans 12 amino acids.

This clonotype turned up a few times. As an off-target read in a library built for alpha chains, this beta chain has a frequency of little significance. J is TRBJ2-7 and V is TRBV7-2; 9 bases are a match to TRBD2. The V gene end was trimmed by 5 bases and the J gene end by 7 bases; junction bases not matched to a gene: 6. The germline gives CDR1 SGHTA, CDR2 FQGNSA. The length of the CDR3 is 13 residues. CDR3 nucleotide sequence: TGTGCCAGCAGCCCGGGACTAGCTCAGGAGCAGTACTTC. As protein: CASSPGLAQEQYF.

This clonotype was observed at least ten times. Because the library targeted alpha chains, this beta chain is an off-target read whose size means little. This rearrangement joins TRBV23-1 to TRBJ2-7, with 7 bases lining up with TRBD1. TRBV23-1 is placed among ORFs of uncertain function. The CDR3 totals 16 residues. Trimming took 2 bases from V and 3 from J; bases not matched to a gene: 10. DNA for the CDR3: TGCGCCAGCAGTCAAAGCCACGGACAGGACCGCTACGAGCAGTACTTC. Its translation: CASSQSHGQDRYEQYF.

Ten or more counts support this clonotype. This beta chain appears as a stray read in a library generated for alpha chains; its size is not informative. The chain has TRBV7-2 and TRBJ2-5, with 7 bases that match TRBD2. The CDR3 runs to 16 residues. The junction had 14 bases not matched to a gene; V was cut back by 5 bases and J by 5 bases. Germline CDR1 SGHTA, CDR2 FQGNSA. CDR3 sequence: CASSTRLADLDETQYF. The CDR3 DNA sequence: TGTGCCAGCAGCACCCGACTAGCTGACCTTGATGAGACCCAGTACTTC. The full variable domain, with the rest looked up from reference TRBV7-2 and TRBJ2-5, is GAGVSQSPSNKVTEKGKDVELRCDPISGHTALYWYRQSLGQGLEFLIYFQGNSAPDKSGLPSDRFSAERTGGSVSTLTIQRTQQEDSAVYLCASSTRLADLDETQYFGPGTRLLVL.

Ten or more counts support this clonotype. With the library built for alpha chains, this beta chain is off target and its frequency is not meaningful. The chain is built from TRBV12-3 or TRBV12-4 and TRBJ2-1; TRBD2 matches 10 bases. The CDR3 runs 16 residues. After removal of 5 bases from V and 3 bases from J, the junction contained 7 bases not matched to a gene. CDR3 nucleotides: TGTGCCAGCAGTGACAGCGGGAGGGGGGTCTACAATGAGCAGTTCTTC. Its protein is CASSDSGRGVYNEQFF.

This clonotype came up many times. This beta chain lies outside the target of a library built for alpha chains; its clone size means little. The chain uses TRBV2 and TRBJ2-7; unclear D gene. The CDR3 runs 12 residues. V dropped 6 bases and J dropped 3 bases, with 9 bases sitting between them. Germline CDR1 reads SNHLY; CDR2 reads FYNNEI. The CDR3 nucleotides are TGTGCCAGCAGAGAGACAATCTACGAGCAGTACTTC. Amino acids: CASRETIYEQYF. The whole variable domain, filled in from reference TRBV2 and TRBJ2-7, reads EPEVTQTPSHQVTQMGQEVILRCVPISNHLYFYWYRQILGQKVEFLVSFYNNEISEKSEIFDDQFSVERPDGSNFTLKIRSTKLEDSAMYFCASRETIYEQYFGPGTRLTVT.

In this sample, this clonotype turned up many times. This beta chain was picked up by a library intended for alpha chains and is off target, so its count carries little meaning. This chain links TRBV7-2 with TRBJ2-1; 15 positions match TRBD2. This CDR3 has 17 amino acids. V lost 5 bases to trimming and J lost 5 bases; unmatched junction nucleotides: 7. Germline V gene sequence: CDR1 SGHTA, CDR2 FQGNSA. The CDR3 DNA sequence: TGTGCCAGCAGCCCGGGACTAGCGGGAGGTACTAACAATGAGCAGTTCTTC. This translates into CASSPGLAGGTNNEQFF.

This clonotype qualifies as medium-sized. As an off-target read in a library built for alpha chains, this beta chain has a frequency of little significance. The J gene is TRBJ2-1, the V gene TRBV6-5; 8 positions match TRBD2. The trim removed 0 bases at V and 8 bases at J, leaving 12 bases unmatched. This CDR3 has 17 amino acids. Looked up from germline, CDR1 is MNHEY and CDR2 is SVGAGI. The CDR3 bases are TGTGCCAGCAGTTACTCCGTTATCCAGCGGGAGTCGGATGAGCAGTTCTTC. Residues: CASSYSVIQRESDEQFF.

This clonotype has ten or more counts. This beta chain was picked up by a library intended for alpha chains and is off target, so its count carries little meaning. The rearrangement uses TRBV2 and TRBJ1-5; D is perhaps TRBD1 (6 bases). The CDR3 length is 16 residues. Trimming pared 6 bases from V and 3 bases from J, leaving 18 bases between. Germline V gives CDR1 SNHLY, CDR2 FYNNEI. CDR3 amino acids: CASSLLGATSNQPQHF. The CDR3 bases are TGTGCCAGCAGCTTGTTGGGGGCCACCTCCAATCAGCCCCAGCATTTT.